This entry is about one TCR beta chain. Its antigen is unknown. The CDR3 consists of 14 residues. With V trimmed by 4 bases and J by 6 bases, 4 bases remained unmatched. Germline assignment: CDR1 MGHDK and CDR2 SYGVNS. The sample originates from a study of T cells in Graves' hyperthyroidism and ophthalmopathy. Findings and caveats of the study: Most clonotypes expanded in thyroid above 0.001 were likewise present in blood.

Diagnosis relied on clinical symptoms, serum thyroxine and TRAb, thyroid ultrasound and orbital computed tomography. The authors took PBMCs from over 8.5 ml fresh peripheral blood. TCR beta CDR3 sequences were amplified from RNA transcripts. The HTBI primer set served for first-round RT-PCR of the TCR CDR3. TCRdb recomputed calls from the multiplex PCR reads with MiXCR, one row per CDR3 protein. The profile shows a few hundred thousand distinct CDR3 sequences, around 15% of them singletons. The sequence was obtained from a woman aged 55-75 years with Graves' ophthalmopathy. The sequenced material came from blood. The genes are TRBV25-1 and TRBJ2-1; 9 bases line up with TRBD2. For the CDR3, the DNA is TGTGCCAGCAGTGTAGCGGGAGTGCGCAATGAGCAGTTCTTC. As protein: CASSVAGVRNEQFF.